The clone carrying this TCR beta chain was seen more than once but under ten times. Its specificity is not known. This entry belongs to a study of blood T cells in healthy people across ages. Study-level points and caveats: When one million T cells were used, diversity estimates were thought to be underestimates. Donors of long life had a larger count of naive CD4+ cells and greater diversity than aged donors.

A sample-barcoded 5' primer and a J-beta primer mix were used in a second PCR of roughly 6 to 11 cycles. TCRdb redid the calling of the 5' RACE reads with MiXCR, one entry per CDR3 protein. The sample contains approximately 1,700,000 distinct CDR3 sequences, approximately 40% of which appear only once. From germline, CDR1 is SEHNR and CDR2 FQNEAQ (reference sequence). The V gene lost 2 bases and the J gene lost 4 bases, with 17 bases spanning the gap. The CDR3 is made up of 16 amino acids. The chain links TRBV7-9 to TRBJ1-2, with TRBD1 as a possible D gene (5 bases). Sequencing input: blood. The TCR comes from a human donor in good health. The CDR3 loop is CASSLWSARRGYGYTF. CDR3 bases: TGTGCCAGCAGCTTATGGTCAGCCCGAAGGGGCTATGGCTACACCTTC.